This T cell receptor (beta chain) was observed in a study of Graves' ophthalmopathy and Graves' hyperthyroidism. Whole-study context: No treatment had been given when peripheral blood was collected at initial diagnosis.

Study-wide results and limits: The blood repertoire also included most expanded thyroid clonotypes above 0.001 frequency. Stable hyperthyroidism and ophthalmopathy were told apart by a 13-signature model, which achieved just over 85% sensitivity and roughly 80% specificity.

Serum thyroxine and TRAb, along with clinical symptoms, thyroid ultrasound and orbital computed tomography, were what diagnosis relied on. CDR3 regions of TCR beta were amplified from RNA transcripts. RT-PCR in the first round used HTBI primers; a second-round multiplex PCR followed. TCRdb redid the calling of the multiplex PCR reads with MiXCR, one entry per CDR3 protein. The table shows some 380,000 distinct CDR3 sequences, with roughly 14% occurring only once. Deletions cut 7 bases from V and 4 bases from J, with 13 bases between. Germline V gives CDR1 SQVTM, CDR2 ANQGSEA. The CDR3 extends over 12 amino acids. This clonotype was seen many times. What it recognizes is unknown.

This receptor was taken from a woman aged 18-30 years with stable Graves' hyperthyroidism. This chain uses TRBV29-1 with TRBJ1-2; D perhaps matches TRBD1 (5 bases). The sequencing input was peripheral blood. CDR3 bases: TGCAGCGCCGGGGAGGGGAGCTATGGCTACACCTTC. It yields the protein CSAGEGSYGYTF. Variable domain in full (rest from reference TRBV29-1 and TRBJ1-2): SAVISQKPSRDICQRGTSLTIQCQVDSQVTMMFWYRQQPGQSLTLIATANQGSEATYESGFVIDKFPISRPNLTFSTLTVSNMSPEDSSIYLCSAGEGSYGYTFGSGTRLTVV.